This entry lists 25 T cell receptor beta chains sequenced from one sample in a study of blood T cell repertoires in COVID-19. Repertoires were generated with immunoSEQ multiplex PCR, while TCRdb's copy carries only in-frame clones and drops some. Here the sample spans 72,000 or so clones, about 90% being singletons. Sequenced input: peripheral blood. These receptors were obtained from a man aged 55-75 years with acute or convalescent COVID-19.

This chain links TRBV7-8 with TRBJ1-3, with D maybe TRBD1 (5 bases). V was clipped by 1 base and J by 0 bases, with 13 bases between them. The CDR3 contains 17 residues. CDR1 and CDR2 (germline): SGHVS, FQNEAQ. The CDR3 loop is CASSLGGGRSSGNTIYF. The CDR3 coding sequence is TGTGCCAGCAGCTTAGGGGGGGGTCGGAGCTCTGGAAACACCATATATTTT.

The CDR3 loop reads CASSPPTYEQYF. DNA of the CDR3: TGTGCCAGCAGTCCCCCCACCTACGAGCAGTACTTC. The V gene is TRBV6-5, the J gene TRBJ2-7; D gene unclear. The CDR3 loop spans 12 amino acids. The V gene lost 5 bases and the J gene lost 2 bases, with 7 bases spanning the gap. Germline V lookup: CDR1 MNHEY, CDR2 SVGAGI.

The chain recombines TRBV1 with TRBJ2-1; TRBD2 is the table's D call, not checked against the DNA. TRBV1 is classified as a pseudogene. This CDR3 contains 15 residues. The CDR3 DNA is TGCACCAGCAGCCAAGACCTCCGAGGGGGGGGAGAGCAGTTCTTC. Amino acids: CTSSQDLRGGGEQFF.

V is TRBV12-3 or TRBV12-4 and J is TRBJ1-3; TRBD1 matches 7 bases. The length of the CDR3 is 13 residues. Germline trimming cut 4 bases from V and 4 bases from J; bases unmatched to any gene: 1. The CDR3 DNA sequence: TGTGCCAGCAGTTCGGGACAGGGAAACACCATATATTTT. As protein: CASSSGQGNTIYF.

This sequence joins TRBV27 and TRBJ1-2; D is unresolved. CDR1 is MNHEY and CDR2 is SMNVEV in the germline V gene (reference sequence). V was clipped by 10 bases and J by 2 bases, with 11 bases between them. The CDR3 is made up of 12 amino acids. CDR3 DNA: TGTGCCACTCATCGGTCCAACTATGGCTACACCTTC. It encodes CATHRSNYGYTF.

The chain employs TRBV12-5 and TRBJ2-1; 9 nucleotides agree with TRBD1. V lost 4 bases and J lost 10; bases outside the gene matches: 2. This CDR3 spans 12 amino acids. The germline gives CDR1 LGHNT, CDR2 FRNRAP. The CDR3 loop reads CASGSGQGEQFF. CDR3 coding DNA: TGTGCTAGTGGTTCGGGACAGGGAGAGCAGTTCTTC.

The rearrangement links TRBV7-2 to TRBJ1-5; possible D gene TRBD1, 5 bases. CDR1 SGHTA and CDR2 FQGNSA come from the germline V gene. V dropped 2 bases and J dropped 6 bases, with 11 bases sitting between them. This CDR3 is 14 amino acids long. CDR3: CASSLQQGGQPQHF. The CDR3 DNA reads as TGTGCCAGCAGCTTACAGCAGGGCGGTCAGCCCCAGCATTTT.

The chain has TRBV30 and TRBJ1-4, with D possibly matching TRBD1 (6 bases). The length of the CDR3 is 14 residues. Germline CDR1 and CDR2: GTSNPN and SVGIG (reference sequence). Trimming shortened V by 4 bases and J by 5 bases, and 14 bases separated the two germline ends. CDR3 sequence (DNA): TGTGCCTGGACTCCGGGACAATCGAATGAAAAACTGTTTTTT. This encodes CAWTPGQSNEKLFF.

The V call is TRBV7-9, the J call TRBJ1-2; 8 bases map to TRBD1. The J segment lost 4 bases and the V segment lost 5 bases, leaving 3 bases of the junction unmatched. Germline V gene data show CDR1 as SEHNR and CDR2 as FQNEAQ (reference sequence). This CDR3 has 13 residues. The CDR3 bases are TGTGCCAGCAGCCCTGGGACAGGCTATGGCTACACCTTC. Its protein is CASSPGTGYGYTF.

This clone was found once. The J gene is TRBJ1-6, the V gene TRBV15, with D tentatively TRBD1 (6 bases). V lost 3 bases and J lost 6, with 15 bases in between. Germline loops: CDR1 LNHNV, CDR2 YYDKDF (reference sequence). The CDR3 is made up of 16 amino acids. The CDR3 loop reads CATSRGDRKGNSPLHF. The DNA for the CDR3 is TGTGCCACCAGCAGGGGAGACAGGAAGGGTAATTCACCCCTCCACTTT.

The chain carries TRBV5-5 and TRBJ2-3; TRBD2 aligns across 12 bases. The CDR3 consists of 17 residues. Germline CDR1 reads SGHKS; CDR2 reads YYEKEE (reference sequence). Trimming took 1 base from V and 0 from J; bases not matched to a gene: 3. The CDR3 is CASSLLAGGVSTDTQYF. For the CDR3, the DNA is TGTGCCAGCAGCTTGCTAGCGGGGGGGGTTAGCACAGATACGCAGTATTTT.

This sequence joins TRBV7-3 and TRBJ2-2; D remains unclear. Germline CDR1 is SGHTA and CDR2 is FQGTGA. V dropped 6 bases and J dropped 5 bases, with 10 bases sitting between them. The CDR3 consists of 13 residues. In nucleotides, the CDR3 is TGTGCCAGCAGGTTCTATAATACCGGGGAGCTGTTTTTT. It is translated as CASRFYNTGELFF.

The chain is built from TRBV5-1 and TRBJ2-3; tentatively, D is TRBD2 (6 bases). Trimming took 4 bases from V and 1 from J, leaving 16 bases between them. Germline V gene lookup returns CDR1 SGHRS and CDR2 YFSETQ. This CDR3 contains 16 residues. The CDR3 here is CASSLGISGRTDTQYF. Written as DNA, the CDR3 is TGCGCCAGCAGCCTAGGGATTAGCGGCCGCACAGATACGCAGTATTTT.

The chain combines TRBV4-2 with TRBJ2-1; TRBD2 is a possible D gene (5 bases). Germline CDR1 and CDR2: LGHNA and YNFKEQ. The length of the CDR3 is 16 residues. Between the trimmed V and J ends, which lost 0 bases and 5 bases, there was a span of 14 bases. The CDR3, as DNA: TGTGCCAGCAGCCAAGAGAAGGGCGCGGGTCACAATGAGCAGTTCTTC. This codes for CASSQEKGAGHNEQFF.

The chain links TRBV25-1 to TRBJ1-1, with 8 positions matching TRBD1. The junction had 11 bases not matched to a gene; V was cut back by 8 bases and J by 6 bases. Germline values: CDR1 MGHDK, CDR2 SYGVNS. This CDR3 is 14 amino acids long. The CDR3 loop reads CASQKTGVFPEAFF. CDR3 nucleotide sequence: TGTGCCAGCCAAAAGACAGGGGTCTTCCCTGAAGCTTTCTTT.

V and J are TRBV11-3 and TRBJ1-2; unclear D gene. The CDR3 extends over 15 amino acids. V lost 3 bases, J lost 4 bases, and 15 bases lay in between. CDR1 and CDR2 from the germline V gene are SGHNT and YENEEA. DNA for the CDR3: TGTGCCAGCAGCTTTGTTGTCACCAGATTCTATGGCTACACCTTC. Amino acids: CASSFVVTRFYGYTF. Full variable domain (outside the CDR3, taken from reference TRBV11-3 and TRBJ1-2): EAGVVQSPRYKIIEKKQPVAFWCNPISGHNTLYWYLQNLGQGPELLIRYENEEAVDDSQLPKDRFSAERLKGVDSTLKIQPAELGDSAVYLCASSFVVTRFYGYTFGSGTRLTVV.

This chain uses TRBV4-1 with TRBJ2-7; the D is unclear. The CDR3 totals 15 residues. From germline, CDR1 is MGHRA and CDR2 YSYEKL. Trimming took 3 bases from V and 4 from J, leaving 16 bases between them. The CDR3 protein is CASSQLFLGTYEQYF. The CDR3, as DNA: TGCGCCAGCAGCCAGTTGTTTCTTGGCACATACGAGCAGTACTTC.

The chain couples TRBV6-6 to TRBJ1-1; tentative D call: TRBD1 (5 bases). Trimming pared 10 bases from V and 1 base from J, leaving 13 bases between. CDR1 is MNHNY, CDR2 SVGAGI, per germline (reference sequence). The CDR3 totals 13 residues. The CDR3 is CATAGTSNTEAFF. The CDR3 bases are TGTGCCACCGCGGGGACCTCGAACACTGAAGCTTTCTTT.

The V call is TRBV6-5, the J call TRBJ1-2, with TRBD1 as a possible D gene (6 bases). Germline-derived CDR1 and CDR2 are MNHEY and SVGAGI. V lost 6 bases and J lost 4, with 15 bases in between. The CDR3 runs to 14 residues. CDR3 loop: CASRPRTAFYGYTF. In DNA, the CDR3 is TGTGCCAGCAGGCCCCGGACAGCCTTCTATGGCTACACCTTC.

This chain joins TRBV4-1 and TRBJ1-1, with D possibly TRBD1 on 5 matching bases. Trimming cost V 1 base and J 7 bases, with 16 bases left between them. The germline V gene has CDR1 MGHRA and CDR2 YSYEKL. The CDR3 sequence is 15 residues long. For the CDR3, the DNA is TGCGCCAGCAGCCAAGCCATGGTGGGGACTTTTGAAGCTTTCTTT. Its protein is CASSQAMVGTFEAFF.

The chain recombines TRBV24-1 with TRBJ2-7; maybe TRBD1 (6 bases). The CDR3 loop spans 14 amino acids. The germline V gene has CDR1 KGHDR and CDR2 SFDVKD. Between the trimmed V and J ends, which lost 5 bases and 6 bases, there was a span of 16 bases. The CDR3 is CATSGTQGPLEQYF. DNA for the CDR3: TGTGCCACCAGTGGCACACAGGGACCCCTCGAGCAGTACTTC.

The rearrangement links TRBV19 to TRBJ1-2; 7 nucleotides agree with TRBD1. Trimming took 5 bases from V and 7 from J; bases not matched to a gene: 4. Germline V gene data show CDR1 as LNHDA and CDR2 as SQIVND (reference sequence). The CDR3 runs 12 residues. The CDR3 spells CASSARQGGYTF. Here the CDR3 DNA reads TGTGCCAGTAGTGCTCGACAGGGTGGCTACACCTTC. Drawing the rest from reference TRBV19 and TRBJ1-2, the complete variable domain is DGGITQSPKYLFRKEGQNVTLSCEQNLNHDAMYWYRQDPGQGLRLIYYSQIVNDFQKGDIAEGYSVSREKKESFPLTVTSAQKNPTAFYLCASSARQGGYTFGSGTRLTVV.

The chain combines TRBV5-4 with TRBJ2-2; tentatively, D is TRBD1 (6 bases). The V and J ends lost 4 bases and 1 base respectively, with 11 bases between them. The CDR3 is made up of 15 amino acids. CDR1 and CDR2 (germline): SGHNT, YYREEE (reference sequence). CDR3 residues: CASSLLQGNTGELFF. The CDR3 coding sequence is TGTGCCAGCAGCCTCCTACAGGGGAACACCGGGGAGCTGTTTTTT.

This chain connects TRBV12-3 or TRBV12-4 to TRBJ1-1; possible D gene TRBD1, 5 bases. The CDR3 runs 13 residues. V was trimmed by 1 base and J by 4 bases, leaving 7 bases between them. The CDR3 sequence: CASSLVGGTEAFF. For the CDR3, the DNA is TGTGCCAGCAGTTTAGTGGGGGGCACTGAAGCTTTCTTT.

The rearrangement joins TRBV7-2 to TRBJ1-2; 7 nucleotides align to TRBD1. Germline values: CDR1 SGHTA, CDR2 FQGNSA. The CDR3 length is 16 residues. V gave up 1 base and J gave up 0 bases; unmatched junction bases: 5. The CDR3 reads CASSLGGDSSNYGYTF. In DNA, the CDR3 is TGTGCCAGCAGCTTAGGAGGGGACAGTTCTAACTATGGCTACACCTTC.